Presented here are 7 T cell receptor beta chains from one specimen sequenced in a study of long-term antiretroviral therapy in people with HIV. Running of the v3.0 immunoSEQ assay took place at survey level. The assay was immunoSEQ multiplex PCR, and TCRdb's table has in-frame clones only and misses some. The table lists just over 20,000 clones, 70% to 85% of them singletons. Source: unsorted PBMCs, taken 0.5 years after starting antiretroviral therapy. Every receptor here comes from a man younger than 35 with HIV.

The rearrangement uses TRBV7-3 and TRBJ2-7; TRBD1 agrees at 8 bases. There are 13 residues in the CDR3. Unmatched junction bases numbered 6, after V lost 6 bases and J lost 5 bases. Germline V gene sequence: CDR1 SGHTA, CDR2 FQGTGA. The CDR3 coding sequence is TGTGCCAGCAGGGGGACAGGTTCGGACGAGCAGTACTTC. This codes for CASRGTGSDEQYF.

The chain couples TRBV7-9 to TRBJ1-4, with 7 bases that match TRBD1. CDR1 SEHNR and CDR2 FQNEAQ come from the germline V gene (reference sequence). The CDR3 is 16 residues long. J gave up 8 bases and V 4 bases, and 13 bases lay outside the gene matches. The CDR3 is CASSWGQSGEKEKLFF. CDR3 DNA sequence: TGTGCCAGCAGCTGGGGACAGTCTGGGGAGAAGGAAAAACTGTTTTTT.

J is TRBJ2-5 and V is TRBV21-1; the table's D call TRBD1 went unverified against the DNA. TRBV21-1 is tagged as a pseudogene. This CDR3 is built from 14 residues. The CDR3 DNA reads as TGTGCCAGCAGCACAGACAGGGGGCAAGAGACCCAGTACTTC. This gives the protein CASSTDRGQETQYF.

V and J are TRBV7-2 and TRBJ1-1, with TRBD1 matching 7 bases. CDR1 and CDR2 from the germline V gene are SGHTA and FQGNSA. V dropped 5 bases and J dropped 3; count of bases not matched to a gene: 12. There are 16 residues in the CDR3. This CDR3 is CASSQILTGKDTEAFF. CDR3 DNA: TGTGCCAGCAGCCAGATCTTGACAGGGAAGGACACTGAAGCTTTCTTT.

V is TRBV7-2 and J is TRBJ2-1; TRBD2 matches 10 bases. Germline-derived CDR1 and CDR2 are SGHTA and FQGNSA. The junction had 8 bases not matched to a gene; V was cut back by 8 bases and J by 4 bases. The CDR3 covers 15 residues. The CDR3 nucleotides read TGTGCCAGCCGACAAGCGGGGGGGCTTTACAATGAGCAGTTCTTC. Protein sequence: CASRQAGGLYNEQFF.

The genes are TRBV7-9 and TRBJ2-4, with D possibly matching TRBD2 (5 bases). Germline V gene lookup returns CDR1 SEHNR and CDR2 FQNEAQ (reference sequence). Trimming stripped 5 bases from V and 8 bases from J, with 13 bases between. The CDR3 is 13 amino acids. CDR3 DNA: TGTGCCAGCAGCCCACCAGGAGGCGACATTCAGTACTTC. As protein: CASSPPGGDIQYF.

The V gene is TRBV29-1, the J gene TRBJ1-1; no clear D. Germline CDR1 reads SQVTM; CDR2 reads ANQGSEA. V lost 2 bases to trimming and J lost 6 bases, with 7 bases between them. The CDR3 is made up of 11 amino acids. This chain's CDR3 is CSVELFSEAFF. CDR3 nucleotides: TGCAGCGTTGAACTTTTCTCTGAAGCTTTCTTT.